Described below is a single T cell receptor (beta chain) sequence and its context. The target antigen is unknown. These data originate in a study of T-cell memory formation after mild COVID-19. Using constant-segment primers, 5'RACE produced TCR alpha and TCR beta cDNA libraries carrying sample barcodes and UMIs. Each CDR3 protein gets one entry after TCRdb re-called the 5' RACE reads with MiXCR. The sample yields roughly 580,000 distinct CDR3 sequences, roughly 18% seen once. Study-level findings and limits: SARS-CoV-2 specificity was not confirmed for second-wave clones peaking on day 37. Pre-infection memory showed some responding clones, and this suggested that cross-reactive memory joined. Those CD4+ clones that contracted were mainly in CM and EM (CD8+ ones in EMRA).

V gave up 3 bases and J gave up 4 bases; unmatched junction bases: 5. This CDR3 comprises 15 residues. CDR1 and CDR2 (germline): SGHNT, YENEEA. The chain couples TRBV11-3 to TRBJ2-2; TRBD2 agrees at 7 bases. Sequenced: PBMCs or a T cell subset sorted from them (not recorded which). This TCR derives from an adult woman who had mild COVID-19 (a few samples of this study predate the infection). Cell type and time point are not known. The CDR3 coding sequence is TGTGCCAGCAGCTTGCGGGAGAAGTTCACCGGGGAGCTGTTTTTT. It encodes CASSLREKFTGELFF.